The 16 T cell receptor beta chains listed next were all sequenced from one sample in a study of patients and donors after allogeneic stem cell transplantation. TCRdb reprocessed the RT-PCR reads with MiXCR, giving one entry per CDR3 protein. Of roughly 200,000 distinct CDR3 sequences detected, around 40% appear once; the ten largest clones hold 11%. What was sequenced was blood, either unsorted or a sorted T cell fraction (not recorded which). The receptors were gathered from a human donor who was either an allogeneic HSCT recipient or a stem cell or donor lymphocyte infusion donor (not recorded which). It is not recorded whose cells these are; they may come from a transplant donor.

The chain is built from TRBV10-3 and TRBJ2-1; D is undetermined. The CDR3 has 12 residues. Trimming removed 5 bases at V and 6 bases at J, with 8 bases between. CDR1 and CDR2 from the germline V gene are ENHRY and SYGVKD. In nucleotides, the CDR3 is TGTGCCATCAGTCCCGACACCAATGAGCAGTTCTTC. Amino acid sequence: CAISPDTNEQFF.

The chain recombines TRBV6-5 with TRBJ1-5, with a tentative D call TRBD1 (6 bases). This CDR3 has 16 residues. Germline-derived CDR1 and CDR2 are MNHEY and SVGAGI. The V end was cut by 0 bases, the J end by 6 bases, with 15 bases between. CDR3 sequence (DNA): TGTGCCAGCAGTTACTCGTGGGGGGCTGGTACTCAGCCCCAGCATTTT. This encodes CASSYSWGAGTQPQHF.

This chain links TRBV7-9 with TRBJ2-1; tentative D call: TRBD2 (6 bases). The CDR3 is 13 residues long. Looked up from germline, CDR1 is SEHNR and CDR2 is FQNEAQ (reference sequence). The V end was cut by 5 bases, the J end by 9 bases, with 14 bases between. The CDR3 DNA follows: TGTGCCAGCAGCCCCCGGGGGTCGCGTGAGCAGTTCTTC. Encoded protein: CASSPRGSREQFF.

This clonotype was counted a few times. The V and J genes are TRBV27 and TRBJ1-1; TRBD1 matches at 9 bases. The germline V gene has CDR1 MNHEY and CDR2 SMNVEV (reference sequence). The CDR3 has 16 amino acids. After removal of 2 bases from V and 7 bases from J, the junction contained 11 bases not matched to a gene. CDR3 residues: CASSLGGGDRVIEAFF. The CDR3 bases are TGTGCCAGCAGTTTAGGGGGTGGGGACAGGGTAATTGAAGCTTTCTTT.

V usage is TRBV12-3 or TRBV12-4 and J usage is TRBJ1-2; 8 bases line up with TRBD1. Trimming cost V 5 bases and J 4 bases; bases outside gene matches: 9. The CDR3 totals 15 residues. CDR3 in DNA: TGTGCCAGCAGTCCTGGACAGGGCCCTCCCTATGGCTACACCTTC. Residues: CASSPGQGPPYGYTF.

This clonotype was counted between two and nine times. This chain links TRBV20-1 with TRBJ1-5, with 7 bases lining up with TRBD1. J was trimmed by 3 bases and V by 5 bases; bases with no gene match: 10. Germline CDR1 DFQATT, CDR2 SNEGSKA (reference sequence). The CDR3 is 15 amino acids. CDR3 DNA: TGCAGTGCTCCGACCCATGGACAGGACAATCAGCCCCAGCATTTT. The encoded protein is CSAPTHGQDNQPQHF.

The chain is built from TRBV24-1 and TRBJ2-7; D ambiguous. Looked up from germline, CDR1 is KGHDR and CDR2 is SFDVKD. V lost 11 bases and J 6 bases, leaving 16 bases between the germline ends. The CDR3 is 12 amino acids. The CDR3 sequence: CAISSGIGEQYF. The CDR3 DNA sequence: TGTGCCATCTCGAGTGGGATCGGCGAGCAGTACTTC.

This clonotype appeared once. V and J are TRBV12-3 or TRBV12-4 and TRBJ2-3; 7 bases agree with TRBD1. Trimming at V came to 4 bases and at J to 7 bases, leaving 8 bases not matched to a gene. The CDR3 extends over 14 amino acids. As DNA, the CDR3 is TGTGCCAGCAGTTCAGGGGGTATTGTGAATACGCAGTATTTT. As protein: CASSSGGIVNTQYF.

J is TRBJ1-2 and V is TRBV12-3 or TRBV12-4; D remains unclear. The CDR3 length is 13 residues. The V end was cut by 7 bases, the J end by 4 bases, with 13 bases between. The CDR3 DNA reads TGTGCCAGCAAGCAACAGCGGTTCTATGGCTACACCTTC. As protein: CASKQQRFYGYTF.

V usage is TRBV5-1 and J usage is TRBJ2-1; D call uncertain. This CDR3 is 15 amino acids long. Germline CDR1 is SGHRS and CDR2 is YFSETQ. Trimming took off 2 bases at V and 0 bases at J, with 9 bases between the two ends. CDR3 in DNA: TGCGCCAGCAGCTTTGGCGCCACCTCCTACAATGAGCAGTTCTTC. Amino acids: CASSFGATSYNEQFF.

The chain links TRBV2 to TRBJ1-1; no reliable D call. V lost 5 bases to trimming and J lost 0 bases, with 7 bases between them. Germline CDR1 and CDR2: SNHLY and FYNNEI. There are 13 residues in the CDR3. Written as DNA, the CDR3 is TGTGCCAGCAGTATTGGGATGAACACTGAAGCTTTCTTT. Translation gives CASSIGMNTEAFF.

This clonotype was detected a few times. The genes are TRBV10-3 and TRBJ2-1; 10 positions agree with TRBD1. V dropped 8 bases and J dropped 7; count of bases not matched to a gene: 5. The CDR3 length is 13 residues. Germline CDR1 ENHRY, CDR2 SYGVKD. The DNA of the CDR3 is TGTGCCATCGCCGGGACAGGGGTTAATGAGCAGTTCTTC. As protein: CAIAGTGVNEQFF.

This clonotype was counted only a few times. The chain couples TRBV4-3 to TRBJ1-5; no definite D call. Trimming left V 0 bases short and J 4 bases short, with 7 bases between. The length of the CDR3 is 14 residues. Germline-derived CDR1 and CDR2 are LGHNA and YSLEER. This chain's CDR3 is CASSQDGRNQPQHF. The DNA for the CDR3 is TGCGCCAGCAGCCAAGATGGACGGAATCAGCCCCAGCATTTT.

This clonotype was found a few times. The chain has TRBV6-5 and TRBJ1-1; 9 nucleotides align to TRBD1. The CDR3 totals 15 residues. CDR1 is MNHEY and CDR2 is SVGAGI in the germline V gene. J lost 4 bases, V lost 5 bases, and 8 bases had no gene match. The CDR3 loop reads CASSPGQGAGTEAFF. The CDR3 coding sequence is TGTGCCAGCAGTCCGGGACAGGGTGCGGGCACTGAAGCTTTCTTT.

Notes on this clonotype: Because it lacks the conserved phenylalanine or tryptophan at the end, this CDR3 is likely a read error. V usage is TRBV20-1 and J usage is TRBJ1-2; TRBD1 matches at 8 bases. There are 12 residues in the CDR3. Germline V CDR1 and CDR2: DFQATT, SNEGSKA (reference sequence). V shed 6 bases and J 3 bases; nucleotides not matched to a gene: 3. The CDR3 DNA reads as TGCAGTGCCCCGGGACAGGACTATGGCTACACCTCC. Translated, it gives CSAPGQDYGYTS.

The genes are TRBV9 and TRBJ1-1, with D tentatively TRBD1 (6 bases). Trimming pared 4 bases from V and 1 base from J, leaving 20 bases between. This CDR3 comprises 17 residues. Germline V gives CDR1 SGDLS, CDR2 YYNGEE. The CDR3 DNA follows: TGTGCCAGCAGCCCTAGTGGGGGCGACAGTTGGAACACTGAAGCTTTCTTT. Its translation: CASSPSGGDSWNTEAFF.